The 24 T cell receptor beta chains below were found in one sample sequenced in a study of blood T cell repertoires in COVID-19. Here immunoSEQ multiplex PCR was the method, and the copy in TCRdb shows in-frame clones only, minus some. The table records about 150,000 clones, 80% to 90% of them present only once. The sample was peripheral blood. Source of these receptors: a man between 65 and 79 years old with acute or convalescent COVID-19.

V gene TRBV11-3 combines with J gene TRBJ2-3; D is possibly TRBD2 (6 bases). Looked up from germline, CDR1 is SGHNT and CDR2 is YENEEA. The CDR3 has 15 amino acids. V was clipped by 2 bases and J by 0 bases, with 9 bases between them. The CDR3 sequence: CASSLRGLSTDTQYF. CDR3 nucleotides: TGTGCCAGCAGCTTACGGGGACTTAGCACAGATACGCAGTATTTT.

The V and J genes are TRBV9 and TRBJ2-5; a weak D match, TRBD2 (6 bases). From germline, CDR1 is SGDLS and CDR2 YYNGEE. The V end was cut by 5 bases, the J end by 4 bases, with 18 bases between. CDR3 length equals 15 residues. CDR3 amino acids: CASSYSGTELETQYF. The CDR3 nucleotides read TGTGCCAGCAGTTATTCCGGGACTGAACTAGAGACCCAGTACTTC.

The chain employs TRBV5-1 and TRBJ1-4; 11 bases line up with TRBD1. V shed 3 bases, J shed 7 bases, and the junction held 5 bases outside the gene matches. Germline CDR1 and CDR2: SGHRS and YFSETQ. The CDR3 extends over 15 amino acids. CDR3 sequence: CASSSLGQGVEKLFF. Written as DNA, the CDR3 is TGCGCCAGCAGCTCGCTGGGACAGGGGGTTGAAAAACTGTTTTTT. Full variable domain (rest looked up from reference TRBV5-1 and TRBJ1-4): KAGVTQTPRYLIKTRGQQVTLSCSPISGHRSVSWYQQTPGQGLQFLFEYFSETQRNKGNFPGRFSGRQFSNSRSEMNVSTLELGDSALYLCASSSLGQGVEKLFFGSGTQLSVL.

This chain links TRBV5-4 with TRBJ2-1; 12 bases map to TRBD2. The V gene's germline CDR1 is SGHNT and CDR2 YYREEE (reference sequence). The CDR3 spans 15 residues. J lost 6 bases, V lost 4 bases, and 5 bases had no gene match. The CDR3 bases are TGTGCCAGCAGCCCAACTAGCGGGAGGACCAATGAGCAGTTCTTC. This sequence encodes CASSPTSGRTNEQFF.

This clone was detected only a few times. The chain combines TRBV7-3 with TRBJ1-1; no clear D. V lost 2 bases and J 1 base, leaving 5 bases between the germline ends. From germline, CDR1 is SGHTA and CDR2 FQGTGA. This CDR3 has 13 residues. CDR3 DNA: TGTGCCAGCAGCTTAGGGCGGAACACTGAAGCTTTCTTT. Amino acids: CASSLGRNTEAFF.

J is TRBJ2-7 and V is TRBV7-8, with D possibly TRBD2 on 6 matching bases. CDR1 is SGHVS, CDR2 FQNEAQ, per germline. The CDR3 covers 14 residues. The V and J ends lost 0 bases and 4 bases respectively, with 10 bases between them. The CDR3 DNA is TGTGCCAGCAGCTTAGCGGACGGGAGTTACGAGCAGTACTTC. Translation gives CASSLADGSYEQYF. Using reference TRBV7-8 and TRBJ2-7 for the parts outside the CDR3, the full variable domain is GAGVSQSPRYKVAKRGQDVALRCDPISGHVSLFWYQQALGQGPEFLTYFQNEAQLDKSGLPSDRFFAERPEGSVSTLKIQRTQQEDSAVYLCASSLADGSYEQYFGPGTRLTVT.

The rearrangement joins TRBV4-2 to TRBJ2-1, with TRBD1 matching 7 bases. The CDR3 sequence is 16 residues long. Germline loops: CDR1 LGHNA, CDR2 YNFKEQ. Trimming took 8 bases from V and 5 from J; bases not matched to a gene: 15. CDR3 nucleotide sequence: TGTGCCAGCGGCTGGGATGGACAGGCACCGAACAATGAGCAGTTCTTC. Translating it yields CASGWDGQAPNNEQFF.

The V call is TRBV11-2, the J call TRBJ1-1; D not certain. V was clipped by 1 base and J by 4 bases, with 7 bases between them. The germline V gene encodes CDR1 SGHAT and CDR2 FQNNGV. The CDR3 contains 13 residues. The DNA for the CDR3 is TGTGCCAGCAGCTTAGGGAGGATCACTGAAGCTTTCTTT. This gives the protein CASSLGRITEAFF.

J is TRBJ2-7 and V is TRBV27; TRBD2 aligns across 11 bases. Germline V lookup: CDR1 MNHEY, CDR2 SMNVEV (reference sequence). Unmatched junction bases numbered 16, after V lost 6 bases and J lost 0 bases. The CDR3 contains 19 residues. The CDR3: CASRHNDLGTSGSSYEQYF. The CDR3 DNA sequence: TGTGCCAGCAGACATAACGATCTCGGTACTAGCGGGAGCTCCTACGAGCAGTACTTC.

The chain is built from TRBV19 and TRBJ1-2, with TRBD1 matching over 9 bases. CDR1 is LNHDA and CDR2 is SQIVND in the germline V gene (reference sequence). The CDR3 consists of 16 residues. J lost 4 bases, V lost 3 bases, and 9 bases had no gene match. DNA of the CDR3: TGTGCCAGTAGTATCGGCGGGACAGGGTCGACCTATGGCTACACCTTC. This sequence encodes CASSIGGTGSTYGYTF.

This chain uses TRBV6-2 or TRBV6-3 with TRBJ1-3; no definite D call. Trimming cost V 2 bases and J 4 bases, with 6 bases left between them. There are 13 residues in the CDR3. In germline, CDR1 is MNHEY, CDR2 SVGEGT. This CDR3 is CASSYGDGNTIYF. As DNA, the CDR3 is TGTGCCAGCAGTTACGGAGACGGAAACACCATATATTTT.

The chain uses TRBV5-6 and TRBJ1-1, with 9 bases lining up with TRBD1. There are 16 residues in the CDR3. Germline assignment: CDR1 SGHDT and CDR2 YYEEEE. The junction had 10 bases not matched to a gene; V was cut back by 4 bases and J by 3 bases. This CDR3 reads CASSKGQGTSYTEAFF. CDR3 nucleotide sequence: TGTGCCAGCAGCAAGGGACAGGGAACGAGTTACACTGAAGCTTTCTTT.

The rearrangement joins TRBV28 to TRBJ1-4; D gene unclear. The V and J ends lost 2 bases and 8 bases respectively, with 15 bases between them. The CDR3 loop spans 15 amino acids. The V gene's germline CDR1 is MDHEN and CDR2 SYDVKM. CDR3 nucleotide sequence: TGTGCCAGCAGTTTAGGTGGTACTCTTAAAGAAAAACTGTTTTTT. Translated, it gives CASSLGGTLKEKLFF.

V and J are TRBV10-2 and TRBJ2-3; 8 bases match TRBD2. CDR3 length equals 13 residues. Germline-derived CDR1 and CDR2 are WSHSY and SAAADI. Trimming at V came to 6 bases and at J to 11 bases, leaving 10 bases not matched to a gene. The CDR3 DNA reads as TGCGCCAGCAGCTGGACTAGCAGCGGTGAGCAGTATTTT. Its protein is CASSWTSSGEQYF.

The chain combines TRBV6-5 with TRBJ1-4; maybe TRBD1 (5 bases). This CDR3 is built from 14 residues. Per the germline V gene, CDR1 is MNHEY and CDR2 is SVGAGI. V lost 0 bases, J lost 7 bases, and 9 bases lay in between. The chain's CDR3 is CASSYSTQGEKLFF. CDR3 bases: TGTGCCAGCAGTTACTCGACCCAGGGTGAAAAACTGTTTTTT.

The chain joins TRBV12-5 to TRBJ1-1, with 9 bases fitting TRBD1. The CDR3 has 14 residues. Trimming cost V 6 bases and J 4 bases; bases outside gene matches: 6. CDR1 is LGHNT, CDR2 FRNRAP, per germline. The CDR3 reads CASGWTGEGTEAFF. CDR3 in DNA: TGTGCTAGTGGGTGGACAGGGGAAGGCACTGAAGCTTTCTTT.

The rearrangement links TRBV2 to TRBJ2-2, with TRBD1 as a possible D gene (7 bases). The CDR3 contains 15 residues. Trimming removed 7 bases at V and 6 bases at J, with 18 bases between. Germline V lookup: CDR1 SNHLY, CDR2 FYNNEI. The CDR3, as DNA: TGTGCCAGCAACCGTGACAGGGAGGTATCCGGGGAGCTGTTTTTT. As protein: CASNRDREVSGELFF.

The V call is TRBV7-8, the J call TRBJ2-1; D unresolved. There are 15 residues in the CDR3. V was clipped by 4 bases and J by 3 bases, with 13 bases between them. Germline V gives CDR1 SGHVS, CDR2 FQNEAQ. The DNA for the CDR3 is TGTGCCAGCAGCTACCGTAGCTACGACTACAATGAGCAGTTCTTC. Amino acids: CASSYRSYDYNEQFF.

The gene calls are TRBV6-7 and TRBJ2-7; 11 bases fit TRBD1. TRBV6-7 is an ORF, and what it does is uncertain. The CDR3 spans 14 residues. V was clipped by 5 bases and J by 4 bases; unmatched bases: 4. DNA of the CDR3: TGTGCCAGCAGTCCCTGGGACAGGGGGTACGAGCAGTACTTC. Amino acids: CASSPWDRGYEQYF.

Notes on this clone: This specimen includes other DNA sequences encoding the same CDR3. V gene TRBV9 combines with J gene TRBJ2-1, with TRBD1 as a possible D gene (5 bases). The germline V and J ends were trimmed by 0 bases and 0 bases, with 10 bases remaining between them. The CDR3 loop spans 16 amino acids. Germline V gene lookup returns CDR1 SGDLS and CDR2 YYNGEE. The CDR3 sequence is CASSVGGRGSYNEQFF. DNA for the CDR3: TGTGCCAGCAGCGTAGGGGGCAGAGGCTCCTACAATGAGCAGTTCTTC.

The J gene is TRBJ2-1, the V gene TRBV11-2; 12 nucleotides align to TRBD2. The CDR3 is 19 residues long. V was clipped by 5 bases and J by 0 bases; unmatched bases: 11. Germline V gives CDR1 SGHAT, CDR2 FQNNGV. The CDR3 DNA follows: TGTGCCAGCAGCCATAGGACTAGCGGGGCGCCGAGCTCCTACAATGAGCAGTTCTTC. As protein: CASSHRTSGAPSSYNEQFF.

V gene TRBV19 combines with J gene TRBJ2-1; TRBD2 agrees at 13 bases. The CDR3 loop spans 16 amino acids. V was clipped by 8 bases and J by 2 bases; unmatched bases: 6. Germline CDR1 is LNHDA and CDR2 is SQIVND (reference sequence). CDR3 protein: CASYPGTSGTYNEQFF. CDR3 sequence (DNA): TGTGCCAGTTACCCTGGGACTAGCGGGACCTACAATGAGCAGTTCTTC.

The V and J genes are TRBV5-5 and TRBJ2-1; 9 bases align to TRBD1. V lost 2 bases to trimming and J lost 5 bases; unmatched junction nucleotides: 17. The CDR3 is 19 amino acids. Germline V gene data show CDR1 as SGHKS and CDR2 as YYEKEE (reference sequence). CDR3 nucleotides: TGTGCCAGCAGCTTCCGCCCCACCGCCGGGACAGGGAATCACAATGAGCAGTTCTTC. It is translated as CASSFRPTAGTGNHNEQFF.

The gene calls are TRBV28 and TRBJ2-2; D call uncertain. This CDR3 has 19 amino acids. Germline V gene data show CDR1 as MDHEN and CDR2 as SYDVKM. V lost 1 base, J lost 5 bases, and 23 bases lay in between. This chain's CDR3 is CASSLFGSVLGAGTGELFF. The DNA of the CDR3 is TGTGCCAGCAGTTTATTTGGGTCTGTATTAGGCGCCGGGACCGGGGAGCTGTTTTTT.